A single sample is the source of the 3 T cell receptor beta chains below, sequenced in a study of somatic mutations in cytotoxic T cells in rheumatoid arthritis. Data came from immunoSEQ multiplex PCR; TCRdb stores just in-frame clones and leaves some out. The sample includes under 20,000 clones, about 80% seen only once; the top ten take roughly 27%. The sequenced material came from CD8+ T cells sorted from blood. These receptors were taken from an adult with rheumatoid arthritis.

The CDR3 is CASSIRVGMNTEAFF. CDR3 DNA sequence: TGTGCCAGTAGTATCAGGGTTGGGATGAACACTGAAGCTTTCTTT. The rearrangement joins TRBV19 to TRBJ1-1; D possibly corresponds to TRBD1 (5 bases). Germline loops: CDR1 LNHDA, CDR2 SQIVND (reference sequence). There are 15 residues in the CDR3. V lost 3 bases and J lost 0, with 11 bases in between. Variable domain in full (rest from reference TRBV19 and TRBJ1-1): DGGITQSPKYLFRKEGQNVTLSCEQNLNHDAMYWYRQDPGQGLRLIYYSQIVNDFQKGDIAEGYSVSREKKESFPLTVTSAQKNPTAFYLCASSIRVGMNTEAFFGQGTRLTVV.

The genes are TRBV7-9 and TRBJ2-7; D remains ambiguous. Germline lookup yields CDR1 SEHNR and CDR2 FQNEAQ (reference sequence). Trimming removed 1 base from V and 5 bases from J, with 6 bases in between. CDR3 length: 12 amino acids. The CDR3 sequence: CASSLGQDEQYF. The DNA of the CDR3 is TGTGCCAGCAGCTTAGGTCAAGACGAGCAGTACTTC.

V gene TRBV9 combines with J gene TRBJ2-7; D is perhaps TRBD1 (6 bases). V was cut by 2 bases and J by 1 base, with 13 bases left in between. The CDR3 runs to 15 residues. Germline-derived CDR1 and CDR2 are SGDLS and YYNGEE. CDR3 coding DNA: TGTGCCAGCAGCGTCATTCCGGGACAATCCTACGAGCAGTACTTC. Translated, it gives CASSVIPGQSYEQYF.